Shown below are 7 T cell receptor beta chains from a single sample sequenced in a study of shared clonotypes between healthy human individuals. Using immunoSEQ multiplex PCR, the repertoire was profiled, and TCRdb retains in-frame clones only, with some absent. The sample has around 700,000 clones; roughly 73% are singletons. Sequenced input: memory CD4+ T cells sorted from blood. The subset was: CD45RA-negative fraction. The source of these receptors is a woman aged 25 to 39 in good health.

The V and J genes are TRBV28 and TRBJ1-1, with no clear D. Trimming took off 5 bases at V and 3 bases at J, with 10 bases between the two ends. Germline CDR1 and CDR2: MDHEN and SYDVKM. The CDR3 runs 13 residues. The CDR3 region is CASSIPVDTEAFF. The CDR3 DNA follows: TGTGCCAGCAGTATCCCGGTTGACACTGAAGCTTTCTTT.

The chain is built from TRBV6-1 and TRBJ1-1; maybe TRBD1 (6 bases). V was pared by 1 base and J by 10 bases, with 16 bases between. CDR3 length equals 14 residues. Germline loops: CDR1 MNHNS, CDR2 SASEGT. The CDR3 DNA is TGTGCCAGCAGTGAAGAGGGGACATTACAGCGAGCTTTCTTT. This codes for CASSEEGTLQRAFF.

V and J are TRBV6-6 and TRBJ1-1; TRBD1 is a possible D gene (5 bases). Between the trimmed V and J ends, which lost 3 bases and 4 bases, there was a span of 9 bases. CDR1 is MNHNY, CDR2 SVGAGI, per germline (reference sequence). The CDR3 length is 13 residues. The CDR3 sequence: CASSYGGPTEAFF. CDR3 nucleotide sequence: TGTGCCAGCAGTTATGGGGGACCCACTGAAGCTTTCTTT.

This clone was observed many times. The rearrangement joins TRBV19 to TRBJ2-5, with TRBD1 identical over 8 bases. The germline V gene has CDR1 LNHDA and CDR2 SQIVND (reference sequence). The V segment lost 5 bases and the J segment 5 bases; nucleotides outside the gene matches: 4. The CDR3 is made up of 13 amino acids. The CDR3 DNA follows: TGTGCCAGTAGTGGGACAGGCTTTGAGACCCAGTACTTC. Protein: CASSGTGFETQYF.

The V call is TRBV6-6, the J call TRBJ2-6; 8 bases map to TRBD1. The CDR3 consists of 15 residues. Trimming removed 6 bases from V and 2 bases from J; junction bases left unmatched: 3. The germline V gene encodes CDR1 MNHNY and CDR2 SVGAGI (reference sequence). DNA for the CDR3: TGTGCCAGCAGGACAGGGGCTGCTGGGGCCAACGTCCTGACTTTC. Protein product: CASRTGAAGANVLTF.

This chain links TRBV11-2 with TRBJ2-3; 9 bases align to TRBD2. The CDR3 is 16 amino acids. Germline CDR1 SGHAT, CDR2 FQNNGV. Trimming took 2 bases from V and 2 from J; bases not matched to a gene: 5. CDR3 in DNA: TGTGCCAGCAGCTTAAGTCTAGCGGGAACCACAGATACGCAGTATTTT. As protein: CASSLSLAGTTDTQYF.

This clone was observed a handful of times. The V and J genes are TRBV2 and TRBJ1-4; 8 bases are a match to TRBD1. V was pared by 4 bases and J by 5 bases, with 3 bases of the junction left unmatched. Looked up from germline, CDR1 is SNHLY and CDR2 is FYNNEI. There are 14 residues in the CDR3. CDR3 region: CASSVGTGNEKLFF. The CDR3 nucleotides read TGTGCCAGCAGTGTTGGGACAGGAAATGAAAAACTGTTTTTT.